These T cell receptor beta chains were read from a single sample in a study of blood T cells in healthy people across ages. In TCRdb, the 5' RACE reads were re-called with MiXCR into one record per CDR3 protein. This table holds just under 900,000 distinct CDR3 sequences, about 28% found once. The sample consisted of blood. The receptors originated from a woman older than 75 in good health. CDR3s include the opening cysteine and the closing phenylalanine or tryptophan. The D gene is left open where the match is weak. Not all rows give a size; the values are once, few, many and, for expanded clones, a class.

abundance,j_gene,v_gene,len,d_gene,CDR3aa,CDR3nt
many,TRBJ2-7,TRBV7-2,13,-,CASSLRRGSEQYF,TGTGCCAGCAGCTTAAGGCGGGGTTCAGAGCAGTACTTC
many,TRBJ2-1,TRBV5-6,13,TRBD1,CASSSNRGDEQFF,TGTGCCAGCAGCTCCAACAGGGGCGATGAGCAGTTCTTC
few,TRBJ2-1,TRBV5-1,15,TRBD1,CASSRPGQGDSEQFF,TGCGCCAGCAGCCGGCCGGGACAGGGAGACAGTGAGCAGTTCTTC
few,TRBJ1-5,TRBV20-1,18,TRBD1,CSARKQGASLHSNQPQHF,TGCAGTGCTAGGAAACAGGGGGCGAGTTTGCATAGCAATCAGCCCCAGCATTTT
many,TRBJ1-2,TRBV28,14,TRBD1,CASSSHRTGRGYTF,TGTGCCAGCAGTTCTCATCGGACAGGTCGCGGCTACACCTTC
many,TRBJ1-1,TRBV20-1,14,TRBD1,CSAPAQGAVTEAFF,TGCAGTGCCCCCGCGCAGGGGGCGGTTACTGAAGCTTTCTTT
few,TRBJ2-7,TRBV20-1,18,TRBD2,CSARGTSGNSSSYNEQYF,TGCAGTGCTAGGGGGACTAGCGGGAATTCGAGCTCCTACAATGAGCAGTACTTC
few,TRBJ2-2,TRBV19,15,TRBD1,CASRNPTGVTGELFF,TGTGCCAGTAGGAACCCGACAGGGGTTACCGGGGAGCTGTTTTTT
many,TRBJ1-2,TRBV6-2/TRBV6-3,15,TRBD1,CASRTGTGGDYGYTF,TGTGCCAGCAGAACCGGGACAGGGGGTGACTATGGCTACACCTTC
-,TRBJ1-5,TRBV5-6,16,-,CASSNNRDYSNQPQHF,TGTGCCAGCAGCAACAACAGGGACTATAGCAATCAGCCCCAGCATTTT
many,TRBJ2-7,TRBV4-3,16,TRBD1,CASSQEPRGRAYEQYF,TGCGCCAGCAGCCAAGAACCGAGGGGGCGCGCCTACGAGCAGTACTTC
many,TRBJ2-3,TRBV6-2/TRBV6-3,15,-,CASSSPRLFTDTQYF,TGTGCCAGCAGTTCCCCGCGACTATTCACAGATACGCAGTATTTT
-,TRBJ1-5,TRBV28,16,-,CASSLVSGFSNQPQHF,TGTGCCAGCAGTTTAGTGTCCGGGTTTAGCAATCAGCCCCAGCATTTT
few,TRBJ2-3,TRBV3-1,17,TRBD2,CASSQTSGGLGADTQYF,TGTGCCAGCAGCCAGACTAGCGGGGGTCTTGGGGCAGATACGCAGTATTTT
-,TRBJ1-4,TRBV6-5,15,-,CATKLGRVVNEKLFF,TGTGCCACCAAATTGGGACGGGTGGTCAATGAAAAACTGTTTTTT
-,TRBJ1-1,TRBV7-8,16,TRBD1,CASSSGQGLSRTEAFF,TGTGCCAGCAGCTCTGGACAGGGCCTATCGCGTACTGAAGCTTTCTTT
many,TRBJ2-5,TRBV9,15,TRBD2,CASARSGGERETQYF,TGTGCCAGCGCGAGGTCGGGAGGGGAGAGAGAGACCCAGTACTTC
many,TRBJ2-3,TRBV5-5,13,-,CASSTQGGDTQYF,TGTGCCAGCAGCACCCAGGGAGGAGATACGCAGTATTTT
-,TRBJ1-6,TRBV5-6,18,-,CASSLYLAGSSYNSPLHF,TGTGCCAGCAGCTTGTATCTTGCAGGGAGCTCCTATAATTCACCCCTCCACTTT
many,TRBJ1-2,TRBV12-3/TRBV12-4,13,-,CASSLTRMYGYTF,TGTGCCAGCAGTTTAACACGGATGTATGGCTACACCTTC
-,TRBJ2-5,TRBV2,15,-,CASTGGAGSRETQYF,TGTGCCAGCACTGGCGGGGCGGGAAGTAGAGAGACCCAGTACTTC
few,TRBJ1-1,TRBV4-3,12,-,CASSQGGHSAFF,TGCGCCAGCAGCCAAGGAGGACACAGCGCTTTCTTT
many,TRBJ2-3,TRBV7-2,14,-,CASSLFGGPDTQYF,TGTGCCAGCAGCTTGTTTGGGGGCCCAGATACGCAGTATTTT
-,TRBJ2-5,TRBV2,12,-,CASSRVSATQYF,TGTGCCAGCAGCAGGGTTTCGGCGACCCAGTACTTC
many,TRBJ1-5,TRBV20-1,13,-,CSARALGNQPQHF,TGCAGTGCTAGAGCTCTTGGAAATCAGCCCCAGCATTTT
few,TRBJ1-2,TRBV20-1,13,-,CSARDMRGSDYTF,TGCAGTGCTAGAGATATGAGGGGGAGCGACTACACCTTC